This T cell receptor beta chain was recorded in a study of blood T cell repertoires in COVID-19 (dated by TCRdb to 2020 to 2021). Notes on the research overall: Samples from collaborators originated in the United States, Italy and Spain and spanned both the acute and convalescent phases of COVID-19. The material from the prospective study consisted of cDNA or gDNA derived from T cells, B-cell-depleted T cells, or PBMCs. The dataset comprised deeply sampled blood TCRbeta repertoires from subjects exposed to, actively infected with, or recovered from COVID-19. A freely available public database, intended as a resource for researchers studying the immune response to SARS-CoV-2, is where the repertoires were released. Samples were obtained from the ongoing ImmuneRACE study (first 160 participants) and from some 1,300 subjects provided by 6 global collaborators. Sample metadata almost always included a de-identified subject ID, COVID-19 status, age in years and sex. Where available, HLA class I and class II types were obtained from metadata supplied by the sample provider rather than from assay-based typing. Findings and caveats that apply to the study as a whole: Clinical and demographic metadata were provided uncurated, with the amount varying by source and participant.

TCRbeta CDR3 regions were amplified from genomic DNA using the immunoSEQ Assay, a bias-controlled multiplex PCR. In the source study's methods: The number of nucleated cells in each sample was estimated from the amplification of reference gene primers within the assay. To quantify the absolute abundance of each unique TCRbeta CDR3 rearrangement, sequence reads were collapsed and filtered. For each sample, productive Simpson clonality was calculated by taking the square root of Simpson's diversity index across productive rearrangements. This immuneACCESS table, as held by TCRdb, lists in-frame sequences with V and J called but not all clones. Of the missing ones, under half trace to an unresolved V gene in checked studies; the others have no known cause. D and trimming come from the DNA, and the V and J calls and clone size come from that table. This sample has some 270,000 clones in its table, and 84% of those were observed once. The ten biggest clones cover less than 2% of the sample.

Of note for this clone: Its antigen target is currently unknown. No base quality values were provided; no much bigger clone lies one nucleotide off.

V lost 0 bases and J lost 0 bases; the stretch between them is 6 bases long. The CDR3 has 14 amino acids, counting the end cysteine and phenylalanine. The DNA shown is the 42-base CDR3, in frame from base 1. For CDR1 and CDR2, the germline V gene lists SGHRS and YFSETQ. A second Seattle source provided samples from volunteer blood donors who had recovered from COVID-19. The collaborating institutions used their own protocols to collect whole blood in K2EDTA tubes. For TCRbeta analysis, collaborators shipped samples as frozen whole blood, isolated PBMCs, or DNA extracted from either of those sample types.

The receptor was derived from a woman in her thirties or forties who had recovered from COVID-19. The sample consisted of peripheral blood. The chain couples TRBV5-1 to TRBJ2-5; a tentative D match to TRBD1 spans 5 bases. The sequence in DNA is TGCGCCAGCAGCTTGGGACAGCACCAAGAGACCCAGTACTTC. This codes for CASSLGQHQETQYF.